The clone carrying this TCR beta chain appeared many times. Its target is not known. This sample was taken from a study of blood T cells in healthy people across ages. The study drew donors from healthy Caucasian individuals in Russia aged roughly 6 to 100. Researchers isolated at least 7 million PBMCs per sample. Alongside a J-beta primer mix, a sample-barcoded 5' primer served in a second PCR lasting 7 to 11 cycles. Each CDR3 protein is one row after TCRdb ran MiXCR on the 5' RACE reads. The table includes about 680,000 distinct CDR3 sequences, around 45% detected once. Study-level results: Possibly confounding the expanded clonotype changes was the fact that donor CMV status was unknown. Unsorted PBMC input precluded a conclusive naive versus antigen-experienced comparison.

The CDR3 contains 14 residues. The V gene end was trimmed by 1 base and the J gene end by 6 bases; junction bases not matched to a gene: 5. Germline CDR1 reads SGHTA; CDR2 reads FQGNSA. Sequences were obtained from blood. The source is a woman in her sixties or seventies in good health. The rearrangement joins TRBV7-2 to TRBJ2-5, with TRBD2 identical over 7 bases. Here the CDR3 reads CASSLGLAQQTQYF. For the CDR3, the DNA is TGTGCCAGCAGCTTAGGACTAGCTCAGCAGACCCAGTACTTC.